The 12 T cell receptor beta chains listed next were all sequenced from one sample in a study of tumor and adjacent non-tumor tissue in lung cancer. TCRbeta libraries were built with three rounds of nested PCR, modified from ARM-PCR. Via MiXCR, TCRdb re-called the multiplex PCR reads, giving one row per CDR3 protein. The sample consists of approximately 80,000 distinct CDR3 sequences, about four fifths of them appearing once. RNA was extracted from bulk tissue without any cell sorting. Distant lung tissue was collected more than 3 cm away from the tumor edge. Material for sequencing was distant non-tumor lung tissue. These receptors all come from a man in his 60s with non-small cell lung cancer.

V usage is TRBV12-3 or TRBV12-4 and J usage is TRBJ2-3, with TRBD2 matching over 10 bases. This CDR3 is built from 15 residues. With V trimmed by 3 bases and J by 3 bases, 3 bases remained unmatched. For the CDR3, the DNA is TGTGCCAGCAGTTTCCTAGCGGGAGCAACAGATACGCAGTATTTT. Its translation is CASSFLAGATDTQYF.

A few counts support this clonotype. A much larger clone is a single base away; this may be a read error. V usage is TRBV29-1 and J usage is TRBJ2-6; the match to TRBD1 covers 7 bases. Germline V gene data show CDR1 as SQVTM and CDR2 as ANQGSEA. The CDR3 has 16 amino acids. V lost 4 bases and J lost 2; bases outside the gene matches: 8. The DNA for the CDR3 is TGCAGCGTTGGAGTAGGGACAGACCCTGGGGCCAACGTCCTGACTTTC. It encodes CSVGVGTDPGANVLTF. Looking up the rest from reference TRBV29-1 and TRBJ2-6 gives the full variable domain: SAVISQKPSRDICQRGTSLTIQCQVDSQVTMMFWYRQQPGQSLTLIATANQGSEATYESGFVIDKFPISRPNLTFSTLTVSNMSPEDSSIYLCSVGVGTDPGANVLTFGAGSRLTVL.

Regarding this clonotype: The germline gene is not matched at one end of the junction; a read error may be the cause. The CDR3 region is CASKRDNLQETQYF. The CDR3 DNA sequence: TGTGCCAGCAAGAGGGACAACCTCCAAGAGACCCAGTATTTC. This sequence joins TRBV6-5 and TRBJ2-5, with D maybe TRBD1 (6 bases). Germline CDR1 MNHEY, CDR2 SVGAGI. CDR3 length: 14 residues.

Concerning this clonotype: At one of its ends the junction is not consistent with the germline gene, which may arise from a read error. The V and J genes are TRBV11-3 and TRBJ2-1, with TRBD2 matching over 9 bases. Germline-derived CDR1 and CDR2 are SGHNT and YENEEA. CDR3 length: 17 amino acids. CDR3: CASSLSRLAGRNDEQFF. DNA for the CDR3: TGTGCCAGCAGCTTATCTCGGCTAGCGGGGCGCAACGATGAGCAGTTTTTC.

As concerns this clonotype: The junction departs from the called germline gene at one end, perhaps through a read error. The chain couples TRBV29-1 to TRBJ2-3; D not certain. Germline assignment: CDR1 SQVTM and CDR2 ANQGSEA. The CDR3 is 12 residues long. CDR3 bases: TGCAGCGTCTGTCTGAGCATAGATACGCAGTATTTT. It encodes CSVCLSIDTQYF.

The chain uses TRBV11-2 and TRBJ2-6; 7 bases are a match to TRBD1. This CDR3 is 19 amino acids long. V gave up 5 bases and J gave up 0 bases; unmatched junction bases: 13. Germline CDR1 reads SGHAT; CDR2 reads FQNNGV. The CDR3 sequence: CASSLVRKDRSSGANVLTF. The CDR3, as DNA: TGTGCCAGCAGCCTAGTTAGAAAGGACAGGTCCTCTGGGGCCAACGTCCTGACTTTC.

This clonotype was detected only a few times. A much larger clone differs from this one at a single base, so this may be a read error. This chain links TRBV4-2 with TRBJ2-5, with TRBD2 matching 11 bases. The V and J ends lost 2 bases and 2 bases, in that order; junction bases with no gene match: 4. The germline V gene encodes CDR1 LGHNA and CDR2 YNFKEQ. CDR3 length: 16 residues. CDR3 DNA: TGTGCCAGCAGCCAACGGCTAGCGGGGGGTCAAGAGACCCAGTACTTC. It encodes CASSQRLAGGQETQYF.

This clonotype was counted between two and nine times. CDR3 sequence: CASSFRAALYNEQFF. The CDR3 nucleotides read TGTGCCAGCAGCTTCCGAGCGGCGCTTTACAATGAGCAGTTCTTC. This chain uses TRBV7-9 with TRBJ2-1; D is possibly TRBD2 (5 bases). V lost 3 bases to trimming and J lost 4 bases, with 13 bases between them. The germline V gene has CDR1 SEHNR and CDR2 FQNEAQ (reference sequence). This CDR3 contains 15 residues.

On this clonotype: Sequence at one end of the junction differs from germline and may be a read error. J is TRBJ2-1 and V is TRBV12-3 or TRBV12-4, with TRBD2 matching 9 bases. The CDR3 is 15 amino acids. The CDR3 sequence: CDSSLVLAGVNEQFF. CDR3 bases: TGTGACAGCAGTTTAGTCTTAGCGGGAGTCAATGAGCAGTTCTTC.

A note on this clonotype: Germline is not matched at one junction end, which may reflect a read error. J is TRBJ2-6 and V is TRBV6-5, with TRBD2 matching 8 bases. The CDR3 extends over 17 amino acids. Germline CDR1 MNHEY, CDR2 SVGAGI. The CDR3 is CTSSLAGTSSGSNVLTF. The DNA for the CDR3 is TGTACCAGCAGTTTAGCGGGGACCAGCTCTGGGTCCAACGTCCTGACTTTC.

As to this clonotype: A single base separates this from a much larger clone, so it may be a read error. J is TRBJ1-2 and V is TRBV13; TRBD1 agrees at 10 bases. CDR3 length: 16 amino acids. CDR1 PRHDT and CDR2 FYEKMQ come from the germline V gene (reference sequence). CDR3 nucleotide sequence: TGTGCCAGCAGCCGGGACAGGGGCCGATCCGCCTATGGCTACATCTTC. This sequence encodes CASSRDRGRSAYGYIF.

Comments on this clonotype: A read error may account for a junction end that differs from germline. The chain has TRBV12-3 or TRBV12-4 and TRBJ1-4, with TRBD1 as a possible D gene (6 bases). This CDR3 has 14 amino acids. Here the CDR3 DNA reads TGTGCCAGCAGTCCAGGGACAACCTTCGAAAATCTGTTTTTT. This sequence encodes CASSPGTTFENLFF.